These T cell receptor beta chains were read from a single sample in a study of tumor-infiltrating lymphocytes in oesophageal squamous cell carcinoma. TCRdb ran MiXCR on the PCR reads and lists one entry per CDR3 protein. The sample records 23,000 or so distinct CDR3 sequences, more than 30% being singletons. Sequences were obtained from esophageal tumor tissue. The source of these receptors is a male donor with esophageal squamous cell carcinoma. CDR3s include the opening cysteine and the closing phenylalanine or tryptophan. Each record gives: D gene, V gene, J gene, clone size, CDR3 DNA, CDR3 protein. A D gene is named only where the DNA matches it firmly. Some rows have no size entry. The others give once, few or many, or a class for an expanded clone.

D: TRBD2
V: TRBV7-2
J: TRBJ2-4
size: .
DNA: TGTGCCAGCAGCTCGGGGGCGCGCGGGGGGCAGTACTTC
CDR3: CASSSGARGGQYF

D: TRBD2
V: TRBV7-2
J: TRBJ2-7
size: many
DNA: TGTGCCAGCAGCTTAGTTCCTAGCGGGAGGGCCGGGCAGTACTTC
CDR3: CASSLVPSGRAGQYF

D: TRBD2
V: TRBV28
J: TRBJ2-7
size: .
DNA: TGTGCCAGCAGTCAGACTAGCGCGGCCGGGGAGCTGTACTTC
CDR3: CASSQTSAAGELYF

D: TRBD2
V: TRBV7-6
J: TRBJ2-7
size: once
DNA: TGTGCCAGCAGCTTAGGAACAGCGGGAGGGCCATTCGACAATGAGCAGTACTTC
CDR3: CASSLGTAGGPFDNEQYF

D: TRBD2
V: TRBV7-2
J: TRBJ2-1
size: few
DNA: TGTGCCAGCAGCCCTGTAACGGGGGGGACCTACAATGAGCAGTTCTTC
CDR3: CASSPVTGGTYNEQFF

D: TRBD2
V: TRBV12-3/TRBV12-4
J: TRBJ2-1
size: .
DNA: TGTGCCAGCAGTCCTTGGACTAGCGGGGGGCCTGGTAATGAGCAGTTCTTC
CDR3: CASSPWTSGGPGNEQFF

D: .
V: TRBV19
J: TRBJ2-2
size: many
DNA: TGTGCCAGTAGTAAAGACCGGGGGTCGGGAAGGGAGCTGTTTTTT
CDR3: CASSKDRGSGRELFF

D: TRBD2
V: TRBV10-2
J: TRBJ2-4
size: .
DNA: TGCGCCAGCAAGCAAGCGGGAGCAATGTGGGAGCAGTACTTC
CDR3: CASKQAGAMWEQYF

D: .
V: TRBV27
J: TRBJ1-2
size: many
DNA: TGTGCCAGCACCATCAGGGGTAACTATGGCTACACCTTC
CDR3: CASTIRGNYGYTF

D: .
V: TRBV7-3
J: TRBJ1-1
size: .
DNA: TGTGCCAGCAGACTCGCGGGGCTGAACACTGAAGCTTTCTTT
CDR3: CASRLAGLNTEAFF

D: .
V: TRBV29-1
J: TRBJ1-1
size: few
DNA: TGCAGCGTAGCCCGAGGGGCAGGGAACACTGAAGCTTTCTTT
CDR3: CSVARGAGNTEAFF

D: TRBD1
V: TRBV20-1
J: TRBJ2-7
size: .
DNA: TGCAGTGCTAGAGATGGGGACAGCTACGAGCAGTACTTC
CDR3: CSARDGDSYEQYF

D: .
V: TRBV24-1
J: TRBJ2-6
size: many
DNA: TGTGCCACCAGTGATTCAGTGTCTATCTCTGGGGCCAACGTCCTGACTTTC
CDR3: CATSDSVSISGANVLTF

D: TRBD2
V: TRBV12-3/TRBV12-4
J: TRBJ2-5
size: many
DNA: TGTGCCAGCAGTCCGGGGGGGCCGGTGGAGACCCAGTACTTC
CDR3: CASSPGGPVETQYF

D: .
V: TRBV6-6
J: TRBJ2-7
size: many
DNA: TGTGCCAGCAGTTACTCGAGCAGGGACTACGAGCAGTACTTC
CDR3: CASSYSSRDYEQYF

D: .
V: TRBV5-1
J: TRBJ2-1
size: many
DNA: TGCGCCAGCAGCTCGGACGCCCTCAATGAGCAGTTCTTC
CDR3: CASSSDALNEQFF